The 10 T cell receptor beta chains below all came from one sample that was sequenced in a study of CD4 T cell repertoires in COVID-19. Measured with immunoSEQ multiplex PCR; TCRdb has only the in-frame clones, and not every one. The data contain some 80,000 clones, 83% of them singletons. The input for sequencing was CD4+ T cells from peripheral blood, taken after recovery from COVID-19. These receptors came from a human donor who had COVID-19.

V gene TRBV6-5 combines with J gene TRBJ1-1; 7 bases match TRBD1. V lost 4 bases, J lost 2 bases, and 7 bases stayed unmatched. The CDR3 is made up of 15 amino acids. Per the germline V gene, CDR1 is MNHEY and CDR2 is SVGAGI. Here the CDR3 DNA reads TGTGCCAGCAGTTCTCGACAGGGATTAAACACTGAAGCTTTCTTT. Translated, it gives CASSSRQGLNTEAFF.

This clone came up a few times. V is TRBV5-1 and J is TRBJ2-5; tentative D call: TRBD1 (6 bases). Trimming left V 3 bases short and J 1 base short, with 13 bases between. The CDR3 extends over 15 amino acids. Per the germline V gene, CDR1 is SGHRS and CDR2 is YFSETQ. The CDR3, as DNA: TGCGCCAGCAGCTCAACAGGGATCCTCCAAGAGACCCAGTACTTC. Its protein product is CASSSTGILQETQYF. Combining the CDR3 with reference TRBV5-1 and TRBJ2-5 gives the whole variable domain KAGVTQTPRYLIKTRGQQVTLSCSPISGHRSVSWYQQTPGQGLQFLFEYFSETQRNKGNFPGRFSGRQFSNSRSEMNVSTLELGDSALYLCASSSTGILQETQYFGPGTRLLVL.

The chain carries TRBV15 and TRBJ2-1; D uncertain. Germline V CDR1 and CDR2: LNHNV, YYDKDF (reference sequence). Trimming took 1 base from V and 8 from J, leaving 12 bases between them. This CDR3 comprises 14 residues. The CDR3 nucleotides are TGTGCCACCAGCAGAGGTTACGACGGGTATGAGCAGTTCTTC. It encodes CATSRGYDGYEQFF.

The chain couples TRBV4-2 to TRBJ2-3; D might be TRBD2 (5 bases). CDR1 and CDR2 (germline): LGHNA, YNFKEQ. The V gene lost 5 bases and the J gene lost 5 bases, with 11 bases spanning the gap. CDR3 size: 13 residues. CDR3 protein: CASSFSTKDTQYF. CDR3 bases: TGTGCCAGCAGCTTCTCGACTAAAGATACGCAGTATTTT.

This clone occurred a few times. V and J are TRBV30 and TRBJ2-2, with D possibly being TRBD1 or TRBD2 (7 bases each). Trimming took 5 bases from V and 6 from J, leaving 13 bases between them. This CDR3 is built from 13 residues. CDR1 and CDR2 from the germline V gene are GTSNPN and SVGIG (reference sequence). The CDR3 region has the DNA TGTGCCTGGTCAGGGGGGGTCCCCGGGGAGCTGTTTTTT. Protein: CAWSGGVPGELFF.

CDR3 amino acids: CASSRPGVGTGAYEQYF. The DNA for the CDR3 is TGTGCCAGCAGCCGCCCGGGGGTGGGGACAGGGGCGTACGAGCAGTACTTC. The chain joins TRBV5-6 to TRBJ2-7; 10 bases fit TRBD1. This CDR3 contains 17 residues. The J segment lost 4 bases and the V segment lost 4 bases, leaving 14 bases of the junction unmatched. Germline V gene data show CDR1 as SGHDT and CDR2 as YYEEEE.

The chain has TRBV7-9 and TRBJ1-2; D remains ambiguous. Trimming removed 1 base from V and 4 bases from J, with 16 bases in between. Germline V lookup: CDR1 SEHNR, CDR2 FQNEAQ (reference sequence). The CDR3 is 16 residues long. CDR3 amino acids: CASSLVGQGRSYGYTF. The CDR3, as DNA: TGTGCCAGCAGCTTAGTTGGGCAAGGCCGATCCTATGGCTACACCTTC.

The chain carries TRBV2 and TRBJ2-7, with D uncertain. There are 12 residues in the CDR3. The V end lost 7 bases, the J end lost 6 bases, and 13 bases lay between the germline ends. Per the germline V gene, CDR1 is SNHLY and CDR2 is FYNNEI. CDR3 residues: CASTRSLGEQYF. Here the CDR3 DNA reads TGTGCCAGCACCCGCTCTTTGGGCGAGCAGTACTTC.

The genes are TRBV3-1 (or the pseudogene TRBV3-2) and TRBJ2-2, with unresolved D. CDR1 and CDR2 (germline): LGHDT, YNNKEL (reference sequence). CDR3 length: 12 amino acids. The germline V and J ends were trimmed by 4 bases and 6 bases, with 6 bases remaining between them. CDR3 in amino acids: CASSRPPGELFF. The CDR3 DNA sequence: TGTGCCAGCAGCCGCCCCCCCGGGGAGCTGTTTTTT.

The gene calls are TRBV30 and TRBJ2-7, with 7 bases matching TRBD1. V shed 0 bases and J 2 bases; nucleotides not matched to a gene: 7. The CDR3 loop spans 15 amino acids. Germline CDR1 reads GTSNPN; CDR2 reads SVGIG (reference sequence). The CDR3, as DNA: TGTGCCTGGAGTGTTATAGGGACAGCACCCTACGAGCAGTACTTC. This codes for CAWSVIGTAPYEQYF.